This T cell receptor (beta chain) was sequenced in a study of T cells in tumors after PD-1 blockade. Libraries were prepared by immunoSEQ multiplex PCR; TCRdb keeps only in-frame clonotypes and omits some of them. This repertoire shows more than 9,000 clones, over 50% found once; its top ten account for around 14%. CDR3 size: 12 residues. The V end was cut by 6 bases, the J end by 7 bases, with 10 bases between. CDR1 is MNHEY and CDR2 is SVGAGI in the germline V gene. The chain has TRBV6-5 and TRBJ2-1, with D unclear. Sequencing used tumor tissue, obtained after anti-PD-1 treatment. The clonotype was recovered from a human donor with basal cell carcinoma. The CDR3 spells CASRDSGNEQFF. DNA of the CDR3: TGTGCCAGCAGGGATAGTGGTAATGAGCAGTTCTTC.